This TCR beta chain came from a study of blood T cell repertoires in COVID-19. From germline, CDR1 is SNHLY and CDR2 FYNNEI. The CDR3 runs 16 residues. The V and J ends lost 6 bases and 11 bases, in that order; junction bases with no gene match: 17. The data were produced by immunoSEQ multiplex PCR, yet TCRdb's version contains in-frame clones alone and is incomplete. The sample includes 150,000 to 200,000 clones, around 83% of them seen just once. The chain carries TRBV2 and TRBJ2-3; 10 bases are shared with TRBD2. The sequence derives from a woman between 35 and 50 years old with acute or convalescent COVID-19. The specimen sequenced was peripheral blood. Here the CDR3 reads CASRGSLAGAPLGQYF. The CDR3 DNA reads TGTGCCAGCAGGGGATCGCTAGCGGGGGCCCCCCTTGGGCAGTATTTT.